This T cell receptor beta chain came from a study of blood T cell repertoires in COVID-19. As for the study in general: Sample material is recorded as cDNA or gDNA derived from T cells, B-cell-depleted T cells, or PBMCs.

This clone has more than one count but fewer than ten. The CDR3 has 16 amino acids. V shed 3 bases and J 9 bases; nucleotides not matched to a gene: 10. The germline gives CDR1 LGHNT, CDR2 FRNRAP. Per the original methods: Amplification with reference gene primers provided the estimates of nucleated cell counts. The method was immunoSEQ multiplex PCR; TCRdb's version includes in-frame clones alone and lacks a portion of them. V, J and clone size are those of that table, while D and trimming were read from the DNA. The data hold roughly 80,000 clones, with 76% observed a single time. This clonotype was obtained from a man in his sixties or seventies with active or convalescent COVID-19. Source material: peripheral blood. The V call is TRBV12-5, the J call TRBJ1-6, with 8 bases aligning to TRBD1. The CDR3 nucleotides are TGTGCTAGTGGTTTTCCTAGACAGGGGATGGTTTCACCCCTCCACTTT. Its translation: CASGFPRQGMVSPLHF.